The clone carrying this T cell receptor beta chain was picked up a small number of times. Its antigen is not known. In each case, RNA was isolated and then reverse transcribed into cDNA as the sequencing template. Clones were sequenced by immunoSEQ multiplex PCR, and TCRdb holds only the in-frame ones, with some missing. The sample gives fewer than 90,000 clones, roughly 51% of which show up once; around 5.7% is in the top ten. This specimen comes from a study of CD8+ T cells in alopecia areata. General study results and limits: Lesional scalp displayed greater clonality than normal scalp, most notably in alopecia totalis/universalis.

The investigators collected lesional scalp punch biopsies and peripheral blood from alopecia areata patients. Cell sorting was applied to PBMCs, and CD4+ and CD8+ T cells were collected. The CDR3 spans 12 residues. V dropped 1 base and J dropped 4 bases, with 3 bases sitting between them. Germline values: CDR1 SEHNR, CDR2 FQNEAQ (reference sequence). Input material: NKG2D-high CD8+ T cells sorted from blood. The origin of this receptor is a human donor with alopecia areata. This sequence joins TRBV7-9 and TRBJ2-3; D unclear. CDR3 region: CASSLGADTQYF. The CDR3 bases are TGTGCCAGCAGCTTAGGGGCAGATACGCAGTATTTT. The complete variable domain, with remaining parts taken from reference TRBV7-9 and TRBJ2-3, reads DTGVSQNPRHKITKRGQNVTFRCDPISEHNRLYWYRQTLGQGPEFLTYFQNEAQLEKSRLLSDRFSAERPKGSFSTLEIQRTEQGDSAMYLCASSLGADTQYFGPGTRLTVL.